The TCR beta chain described here comes from a study of T cells in Graves' hyperthyroidism and ophthalmopathy. Across the study: Sampling of peripheral blood happened at initial diagnosis, prior to any treatment.

Amplified regions were TCR beta CDR3 sequences from RNA transcripts. The primer set for the first-round RT-PCR of the TCR CDR3 was HTBI. One entry per CDR3 protein, called by TCRdb with MiXCR from the multiplex PCR reads. The sample has about 350,000 distinct CDR3 sequences, approximately 14% seen once. With 3 bases clipped from V and 7 bases from J, the junction kept 8 bases outside the gene matches. CDR3 size: 16 residues. The germline V gene encodes CDR1 LNHDA and CDR2 SQIVND (reference sequence). The chain uses TRBV19 and TRBJ1-6; 8 nucleotides match TRBD1. The specimen was blood. This clonotype was sampled from a woman aged 25-40 years with Graves' hyperthyroidism. DNA for the CDR3: TGTGCCAGTAGTATTAACTCCGGGACAGGCAATTCACCCCTCCACTTT. This translates into CASSINSGTGNSPLHF. Supplemented by reference TRBV19 and TRBJ1-6, the full variable domain reads DGGITQSPKYLFRKEGQNVTLSCEQNLNHDAMYWYRQDPGQGLRLIYYSQIVNDFQKGDIAEGYSVSREKKESFPLTVTSAQKNPTAFYLCASSINSGTGNSPLHFGNGTRLTVT.